This is a list of T cell receptor beta chains from one sample in a study of control samples from healthy donors and cancer patients. This table comes from immunoSEQ multiplex PCR, and its TCRdb copy is limited to in-frame clones, with some not included. The data contain around 250,000 clones, approximately 80% of them singletons. Sample: PBMCs. The receptor source for this set is a woman in her fifties or sixties with lung cancer. CDR3s include the opening cysteine and the closing phenylalanine or tryptophan. Each record gives: D gene, J gene, V gene, clone size, CDR3 protein, CDR3 DNA. The D gene is left open where the match is weak. Size is omitted from some rows. Given values are once, few, many or a class for expanded clones.

d_gene: -
j_gene: TRBJ1-5
v_gene: TRBV12-3/TRBV12-4
abundance: -
CDR3aa: CASSPSRQPQHF
CDR3nt: TGTGCCAGCAGTCCGTCGCGCCAGCCCCAGCATTTT

d_gene: TRBD1
j_gene: TRBJ1-1
v_gene: TRBV3-1/TRBV3-2
abundance: -
CDR3aa: CASSRLTGAAEAFF
CDR3nt: TGTGCCAGCAGCCGACTAACAGGGGCGGCTGAAGCTTTCTTT

d_gene: -
j_gene: TRBJ1-5
v_gene: TRBV28
abundance: few
CDR3aa: CASCLGGGARDQPQHF
CDR3nt: TGTGCCAGCTGTTTGGGTGGGGGGGCCCGGGATCAGCCCCAGCATTTT

d_gene: -
j_gene: TRBJ2-3
v_gene: TRBV12-5
abundance: -
CDR3aa: CASGPSAEGDTQYF
CDR3nt: TGTGCTAGTGGTCCCTCGGCGGAAGGAGATACGCAGTATTTT

d_gene: -
j_gene: TRBJ2-7
v_gene: TRBV10-2
abundance: -
CDR3aa: CASSDHLRGRTYEQYF
CDR3nt: TGCGCCAGCAGTGACCACCTGCGCGGAAGAACCTACGAGCAGTACTTC

d_gene: -
j_gene: TRBJ1-1
v_gene: TRBV18
abundance: -
CDR3aa: CASSPGLMNTEAFF
CDR3nt: TGTGCCAGCTCACCGGGGTTAATGAACACTGAAGCTTTCTTT

d_gene: TRBD1
j_gene: TRBJ2-5
v_gene: TRBV18
abundance: few
CDR3aa: CASSDRIPGQGEQETQYF
CDR3nt: TGTGCCAGCTCAGACCGGATACCGGGACAGGGGGAACAAGAGACCCAGTACTTC

d_gene: -
j_gene: TRBJ2-1
v_gene: TRBV6-4
abundance: -
CDR3aa: CASSAGSEQFF
CDR3nt: TGTGCCAGCAGTGCAGGGTCTGAGCAGTTCTTC

d_gene: TRBD1
j_gene: TRBJ1-5
v_gene: TRBV20-1
abundance: -
CDR3aa: CSASLRGPGNQPQHF
CDR3nt: TGCAGTGCTAGTTTGAGGGGGCCTGGCAATCAGCCCCAGCATTTT

d_gene: TRBD1
j_gene: TRBJ1-1
v_gene: TRBV6-2/TRBV6-3
abundance: -
CDR3aa: CASSYNIGTVSQSTEAFF
CDR3nt: TGTGCCAGCAGTTACAATATCGGGACAGTTTCTCAGAGCACTGAAGCTTTCTTT

d_gene: -
j_gene: TRBJ2-7
v_gene: TRBV2
abundance: -
CDR3aa: CASSTGPGEYEQYF
CDR3nt: TGTGCCAGCAGCACAGGCCCCGGGGAATACGAGCAGTACTTC

d_gene: -
j_gene: TRBJ2-3
v_gene: TRBV5-4
abundance: -
CDR3aa: CASSLVTYPNTDTQYF
CDR3nt: TGTGCCAGCAGCTTGGTAACCTACCCTAACACAGATACGCAGTATTTT

d_gene: -
j_gene: TRBJ1-1
v_gene: TRBV4-1
abundance: few
CDR3aa: CASSHPRDGSKPPEAFF
CDR3nt: TGCGCCAGCAGCCACCCAAGGGACGGTTCTAAACCCCCTGAAGCTTTCTTT

d_gene: -
j_gene: TRBJ1-3
v_gene: TRBV30
abundance: -
CDR3aa: CAWSGSGNTIYF
CDR3nt: TGTGCCTGGAGTGGATCAGGAAACACCATATATTTT

d_gene: TRBD2
j_gene: TRBJ2-7
v_gene: TRBV6-1
abundance: -
CDR3aa: CASSETSALREQYF
CDR3nt: TGTGCCAGCAGTGAGACTAGCGCCCTACGCGAGCAGTACTTC

d_gene: TRBD2
j_gene: TRBJ2-5
v_gene: TRBV5-1
abundance: -
CDR3aa: CASSLQAGGSETQYF
CDR3nt: TGCGCCAGCAGCTTGCAGGCGGGAGGGTCAGAGACCCAGTACTTC

d_gene: -
j_gene: TRBJ1-6
v_gene: TRBV6-1
abundance: few
CDR3aa: CASSEYSGHSNSPLHF
CDR3nt: TGTGCCAGCAGTGAATATTCGGGACATTCCAATTCACCCCTCCACTTT

d_gene: -
j_gene: TRBJ1-1
v_gene: TRBV19
abundance: -
CDR3aa: CASSMGRGTEAFF
CDR3nt: TGTGCCAGTAGCATGGGGAGGGGAACTGAAGCTTTCTTT

d_gene: -
j_gene: TRBJ1-4
v_gene: TRBV7-2
abundance: -
CDR3aa: CASSLGLGGEKLFF
CDR3nt: TGTGCCAGCAGCTTAGGACTCGGGGGGGAAAAACTGTTTTTT

d_gene: TRBD1
j_gene: TRBJ2-1
v_gene: TRBV12-3/TRBV12-4
abundance: few
CDR3aa: CASRLRTGEQFF
CDR3nt: TGTGCCAGCAGGCTCAGGACAGGTGAGCAGTTCTTC

d_gene: -
j_gene: TRBJ1-2
v_gene: TRBV19
abundance: -
CDR3aa: CASSSFNYGYTF
CDR3nt: TGTGCCAGTAGTTCCTTTAACTATGGCTACACCTTC

d_gene: TRBD1
j_gene: TRBJ2-5
v_gene: TRBV9
abundance: -
CDR3aa: CASSVGTGGKETQYF
CDR3nt: TGTGCCAGCAGCGTGGGAACAGGGGGCAAAGAGACCCAGTACTTC

d_gene: -
j_gene: TRBJ1-2
v_gene: TRBV19
abundance: -
CDR3aa: CASSRAPPGYGYTF
CDR3nt: TGTGCCAGTAGTCGGGCCCCTCCGGGCTATGGCTACACCTTC

d_gene: -
j_gene: TRBJ2-7
v_gene: TRBV28
abundance: -
CDR3aa: CASRVPQGYEQYF
CDR3nt: TGTGCCAGCAGAGTCCCACAGGGCTACGAGCAGTACTTC

d_gene: -
j_gene: TRBJ1-1
v_gene: TRBV4-1
abundance: -
CDR3aa: CASSQASRDTEAFF
CDR3nt: TGCGCCAGCAGCCAAGCATCCCGGGACACTGAAGCTTTCTTT

d_gene: -
j_gene: TRBJ1-3
v_gene: TRBV6-6
abundance: -
CDR3aa: CASSSRQTGSGNTIYF
CDR3nt: TGTGCCAGCAGTTCCCGACAGACGGGCTCTGGAAACACCATATATTTT

d_gene: TRBD1
j_gene: TRBJ1-5
v_gene: TRBV12-3/TRBV12-4
abundance: -
CDR3aa: CASSGQGGEPQHF
CDR3nt: TGTGCCAGCAGTGGACAGGGCGGTGAGCCCCAGCATTTT

d_gene: -
j_gene: TRBJ1-5
v_gene: TRBV19
abundance: -
CDR3aa: CASSGSAGQPQHF
CDR3nt: TGTGCCAGTAGTGGGTCGGCGGGTCAGCCCCAGCATTTT

d_gene: -
j_gene: TRBJ1-5
v_gene: TRBV5-6
abundance: once
CDR3aa: CASSSGQFGNQPQHF
CDR3nt: TGTGCCAGCAGCTCCGGACAGTTCGGCAATCAGCCCCAGCATTTT